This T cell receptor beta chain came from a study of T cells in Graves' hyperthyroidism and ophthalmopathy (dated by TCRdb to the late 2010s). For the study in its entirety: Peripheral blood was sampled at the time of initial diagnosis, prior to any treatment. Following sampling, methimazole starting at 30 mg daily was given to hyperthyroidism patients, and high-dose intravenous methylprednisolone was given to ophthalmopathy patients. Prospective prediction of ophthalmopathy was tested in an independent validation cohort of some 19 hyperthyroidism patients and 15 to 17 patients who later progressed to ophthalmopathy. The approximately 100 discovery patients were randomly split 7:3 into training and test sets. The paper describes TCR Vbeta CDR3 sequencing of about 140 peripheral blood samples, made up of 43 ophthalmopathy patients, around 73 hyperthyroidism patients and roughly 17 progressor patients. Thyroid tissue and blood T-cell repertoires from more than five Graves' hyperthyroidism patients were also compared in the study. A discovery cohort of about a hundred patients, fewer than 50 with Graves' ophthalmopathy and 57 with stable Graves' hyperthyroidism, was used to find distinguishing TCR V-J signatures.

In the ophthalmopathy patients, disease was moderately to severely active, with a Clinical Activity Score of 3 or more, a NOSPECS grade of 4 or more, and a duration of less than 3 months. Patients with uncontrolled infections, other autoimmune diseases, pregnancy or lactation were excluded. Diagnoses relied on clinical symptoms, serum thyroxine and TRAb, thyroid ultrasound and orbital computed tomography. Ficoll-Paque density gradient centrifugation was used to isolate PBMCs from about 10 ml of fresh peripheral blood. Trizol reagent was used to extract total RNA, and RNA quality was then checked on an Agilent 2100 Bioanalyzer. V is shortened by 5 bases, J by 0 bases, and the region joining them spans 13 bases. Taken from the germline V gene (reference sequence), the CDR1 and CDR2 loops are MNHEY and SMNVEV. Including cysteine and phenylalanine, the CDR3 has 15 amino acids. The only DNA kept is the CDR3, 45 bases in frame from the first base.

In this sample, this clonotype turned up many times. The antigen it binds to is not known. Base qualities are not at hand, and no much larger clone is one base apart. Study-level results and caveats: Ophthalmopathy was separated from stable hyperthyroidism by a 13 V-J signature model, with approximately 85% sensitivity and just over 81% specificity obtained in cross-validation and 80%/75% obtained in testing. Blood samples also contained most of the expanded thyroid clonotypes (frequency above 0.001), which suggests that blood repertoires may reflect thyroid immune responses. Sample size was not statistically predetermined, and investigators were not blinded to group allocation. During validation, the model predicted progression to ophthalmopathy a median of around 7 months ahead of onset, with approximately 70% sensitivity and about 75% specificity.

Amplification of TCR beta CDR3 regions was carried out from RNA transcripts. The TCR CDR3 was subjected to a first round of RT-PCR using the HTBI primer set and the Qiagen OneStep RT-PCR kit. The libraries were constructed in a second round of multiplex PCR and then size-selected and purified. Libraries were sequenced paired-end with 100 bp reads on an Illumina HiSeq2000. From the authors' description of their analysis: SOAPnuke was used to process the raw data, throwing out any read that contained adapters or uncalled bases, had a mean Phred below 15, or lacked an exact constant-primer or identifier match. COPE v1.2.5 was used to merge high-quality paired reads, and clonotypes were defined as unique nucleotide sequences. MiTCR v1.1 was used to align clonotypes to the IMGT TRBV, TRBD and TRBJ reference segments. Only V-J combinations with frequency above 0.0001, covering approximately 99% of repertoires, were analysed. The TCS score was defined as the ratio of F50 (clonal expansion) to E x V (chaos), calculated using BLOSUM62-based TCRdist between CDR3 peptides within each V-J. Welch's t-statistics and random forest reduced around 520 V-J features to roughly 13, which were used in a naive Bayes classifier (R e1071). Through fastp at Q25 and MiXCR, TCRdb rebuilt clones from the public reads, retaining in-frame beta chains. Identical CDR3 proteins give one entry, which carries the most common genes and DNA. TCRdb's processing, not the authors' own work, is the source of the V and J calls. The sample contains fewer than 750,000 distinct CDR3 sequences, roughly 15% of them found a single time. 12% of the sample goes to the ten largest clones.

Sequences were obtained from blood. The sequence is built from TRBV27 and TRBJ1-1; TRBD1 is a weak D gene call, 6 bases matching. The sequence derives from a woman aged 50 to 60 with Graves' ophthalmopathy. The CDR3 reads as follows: CASSLPDSVNTEAFF. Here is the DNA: TGTGCCAGCAGTCTACCGGACAGCGTGAACACTGAAGCTTTCTTT.